The rows below give T cell receptor beta chains drawn from one sample of a study of blood T cell repertoires in COVID-19. TCRdb's table, derived via immunoSEQ multiplex PCR, lists solely in-frame clones and lacks some. This sample has 350,000 to 450,000 clones, with about four fifths found just once. Specimen: PBMCs or T cells enriched from blood (not recorded which). The receptors derive from a woman aged 45-59 years who had recovered from COVID-19. CDR3s include the opening cysteine and the closing phenylalanine or tryptophan. The D gene is left open where the match is weak. Rows may omit the clone size; those that give it use once, few, many or a size class.

clone_size | j_call | d_call | v_call | cdr3_aa | cdr3_nt
NA | TRBJ1-2 | NA | TRBV12-5 | CASGLVPADLRGYTF | TGTGCTAGTGGTTTGGTACCGGCGGATCTCCGGGGCTACACCTTC
NA | TRBJ1-2 | NA | TRBV18 | CASSPVENYGYTF | TGTGCCAGCTCACCAGTGGAGAACTATGGCTACACCTTC
once | TRBJ1-1 | TRBD1 | TRBV29-1 | CSGALGQGNTEAFF | TGCAGCGGGGCCCTTGGACAGGGGAACACTGAAGCTTTCTTT
NA | TRBJ2-6 | NA | TRBV15 | CATSYITFSGANVLTF | TGTGCCACCAGCTATATAACTTTTTCCGGGGCCAACGTCCTGACTTTC
NA | TRBJ1-1 | TRBD1 | TRBV5-6 | CASSLGLGDRDLNTEAFF | TGTGCCAGCAGCTTGGGACTAGGCGACAGGGACCTTAACACTGAAGCTTTCTTT
NA | TRBJ2-3 | TRBD1 | TRBV15 | CATSRDSTGGSTDTQYF | TGTGCCACCAGCAGAGATTCGACAGGGGGTAGCACAGATACGCAGTATTTT
NA | TRBJ1-1 | TRBD1 | TRBV3-1/TRBV3-2 | CASSLSSSGGIEAFF | TGTGCCAGCAGCCTTTCCAGCTCAGGGGGCATTGAAGCTTTCTTT
NA | TRBJ2-5 | NA | TRBV24-1 | CATSDLDPPGWQETQYF | TGTGCCACCAGTGACCTTGACCCCCCAGGGTGGCAAGAGACCCAGTACTTC
NA | TRBJ1-2 | NA | TRBV30 | CAWSDSRYTF | TGTGCCTGGAGTGACAGCCGGTACACCTTC
NA | TRBJ2-5 | TRBD2 | TRBV5-1 | CASSLGFSGGQETQYF | TGCGCCAGCAGCTTGGGGTTTAGCGGGGGACAAGAGACCCAGTACTTC
few | TRBJ2-1 | TRBD2 | TRBV7-9 | CASSPFGAGGYNEQFF | TGTGCCAGCAGTCCATTTGGGGCGGGGGGCTACAATGAGCAGTTCTTC
NA | TRBJ1-6 | NA | TRBV6-5 | CASSPREGVGSPLHF | TGTGCCAGCAGTCCCCGAGAGGGGGTAGGTTCACCCCTCCACTTT
NA | TRBJ2-1 | TRBD2 | TRBV11-2 | CASSLGLAGNEQFF | TGTGCCAGCAGCTTGGGACTAGCGGGCAATGAGCAGTTCTTC
NA | TRBJ1-6 | NA | TRBV19 | CASSPQGRISPLHF | TGTGCCAGTAGCCCCCAGGGCCGGATCTCACCCCTCCACTTT
NA | TRBJ2-5 | NA | TRBV2 | CASSDQSGDYGTQYF | TGTGCCAGCAGTGATCAGTCAGGGGATTATGGGACCCAGTACTTC
NA | TRBJ1-5 | NA | TRBV6-5 | CASSYRRDQPQHF | TGTGCCAGCAGTTATCGCCGGGATCAGCCCCAGCATTTT
once | TRBJ2-3 | NA | TRBV5-1 | CASSSSVSSTDTQYF | TGCGCCAGCAGCTCGTCAGTATCAAGCACAGATACGCAGTATTTT
NA | TRBJ1-3 | TRBD1 | TRBV5-1 | CASSGENLGQGNTIYF | TGCGCCAGCAGCGGGGAAAACTTGGGACAGGGGAACACCATATATTTT
NA | TRBJ1-2 | TRBD1 | TRBV2 | CASSTGDYGYTF | TGTGCCAGCAGCACAGGGGACTATGGCTACACCTTC
NA | TRBJ1-1 | NA | TRBV7-2 | CASVRQNTEAFF | TGTGCCAGCGTGAGACAGAACACTGAAGCTTTCTTT
NA | TRBJ1-4 | NA | TRBV4-1 | CASSARQSTNEKLFF | TGCGCCAGCAGCGCCAGACAGTCAACTAATGAAAAACTGTTTTTT
few | TRBJ1-1 | NA | TRBV4-1 | CASSQGGGSDTEAFF | TGCGCCAGCAGCCAAGGAGGGGGATCGGATACTGAAGCTTTCTTT
many | TRBJ2-7 | NA | TRBV19 | CASSRSPEVQYF | TGTGCCAGTAGTCGGTCCCCAGAGGTGCAGTACTTC
once | TRBJ1-2 | NA | TRBV12-3/TRBV12-4 | CASSIMVGGYTF | TGTGCCAGCAGTATAATGGTTGGCGGCTACACCTTC
NA | TRBJ2-3 | TRBD2 | TRBV29-1 | CSVPTSGNTDTQYF | TGCAGCGTCCCTACTAGCGGAAACACAGATACGCAGTATTTT
NA | TRBJ2-3 | TRBD1 | TRBV19 | CASSINIPGQGTDTQYF | TGTGCCAGTAGTATCAACATTCCGGGACAGGGCACAGATACGCAGTATTTT
once | TRBJ1-5 | NA | TRBV27 | CASSSISGSTGIHNQPQHF | TGTGCCAGCAGTTCCATATCGGGATCAACAGGGATCCACAATCAGCCCCAGCATTTT
NA | TRBJ2-1 | TRBD2 | TRBV3-1/TRBV3-2 | CASSQEWRTSRARQFF | TGTGCCAGCAGCCAAGAATGGAGGACTAGCAGGGCCCGGCAGTTCTTC
NA | TRBJ2-2 | TRBD2 | TRBV4-2 | CASSPGLAGGQDTGELFF | TGTGCCAGCAGCCCCGGACTAGCGGGAGGGCAGGACACCGGGGAGCTGTTTTTT
NA | TRBJ2-7 | TRBD2 | TRBV3-1/TRBV3-2 | CASSPNSGGMYEQYF | TGTGCCAGCAGCCCCAATAGCGGGGGAATGTACGAGCAGTACTTC
NA | TRBJ1-2 | NA | TRBV30 | CAWSVRARGEGYTF | TGTGCCTGGAGTGTACGTGCCAGGGGCGAAGGCTACACCTTC
NA | TRBJ2-3 | NA | TRBV7-9 | CASSSSTGTEHDTQYF | TGTGCCAGCAGCTCATCTACCGGGACTGAACATGATACGCAGTATTTT
NA | TRBJ1-2 | NA | TRBV6-2/TRBV6-3 | CASSYRQDGNYGYTF | TGTGCCAGCAGTTACAGGCAGGATGGTAACTATGGCTACACCTTC
NA | TRBJ1-6 | TRBD1 | TRBV2 | CASSPLVTGTSPLHF | TGTGCCAGCAGTCCTTTAGTGACAGGGACCTCACCCCTCCACTTT
NA | TRBJ1-2 | NA | TRBV27 | CASSPEPSRGAVYGYTF | TGTGCCAGCAGTCCAGAACCGTCCCGGGGGGCAGTGTATGGCTACACCTTC
NA | TRBJ1-2 | NA | TRBV19 | CASSSRGGRNYGYTF | TGTGCCAGTAGTAGCCGCGGGGGCCGAAACTATGGCTACACCTTC
NA | TRBJ1-5 | TRBD1 | TRBV5-1 | CASSWGQGGNQPQHF | TGCGCCAGCAGCTGGGGACAGGGCGGCAATCAGCCCCAGCATTTT
NA | TRBJ2-3 | TRBD2 | TRBV7-2 | CASSLDTSGRRTDTQYF | TGTGCCAGCAGCTTAGATACTAGCGGGAGACGCACAGATACGCAGTATTTT
NA | TRBJ2-5 | TRBD2 | TRBV19 | CASSIDGGAGETQYF | TGTGCCAGTAGTATTGACGGGGGGGCCGGCGAGACCCAGTACTTC
NA | TRBJ1-2 | TRBD1 | TRBV29-1 | CSVEPRGALGYTF | TGCAGCGTTGAGCCCAGGGGGGCGCTCGGCTACACCTTC
NA | TRBJ2-5 | TRBD2 | TRBV5-4 | CASSAGLAELLNQETQYF | TGTGCCAGCAGCGCCGGACTAGCGGAACTACTAAACCAAGAGACCCAGTACTTC
once | TRBJ1-1 | TRBD1 | TRBV5-1 | CASSLPTGQAMNAFF | TGCGCCAGCAGCCTACCGACCGGACAGGCTATGAACGCTTTCTTT
few | TRBJ1-2 | NA | TRBV4-3 | CASSQDSYGYTF | TGCGCCAGCAGCCAAGACAGTTATGGCTACACCTTC
NA | TRBJ2-7 | TRBD1 | TRBV25-1 | CASSVGQGREQYF | TGTGCCAGCAGTGTTGGACAGGGTCGCGAGCAGTACTTC
once | TRBJ1-1 | NA | TRBV7-2 | CASSPHIGTYKAFF | TGTGCCAGCAGCCCGCATATTGGGACATACAAAGCTTTCTTT
NA | TRBJ2-2 | TRBD2 | TRBV5-4 | CATNPAGKNTGELFF | TGTGCCACCAACCCAGCGGGGAAGAACACCGGGGAGCTGTTTTTT
NA | TRBJ1-6 | NA | TRBV7-8 | CASSLGVGAGANSPLHF | TGTGCCAGCAGCTTAGGGGTGGGGGCAGGGGCTAATTCACCCCTCCACTTT
NA | TRBJ2-7 | NA | TRBV11-2 | CASSFGTSYEQYF | TGTGCCAGCAGCTTTGGCACCTCCTACGAGCAGTACTTC
NA | TRBJ2-1 | NA | TRBV7-6 | CASSSGTYYNEQFF | TGTGCCAGCAGCTCCGGGACATATTACAATGAGCAGTTCTTC
NA | TRBJ1-1 | NA | TRBV28 | CASSSVDTEAFF | TGTGCCAGCAGTTCGGTAGACACTGAAGCTTTCTTT
NA | TRBJ1-2 | NA | TRBV5-1 | CASSLPGTPPNGYTF | TGCGCCAGCAGCTTACCCGGGACTCCTCCCAATGGCTACACCTTC
NA | TRBJ1-1 | NA | TRBV7-9 | CASSGRRGTEAFF | TGTGCCAGCAGCGGCAGAAGAGGGACTGAAGCTTTCTTT
NA | TRBJ1-1 | NA | TRBV11-3 | CASSLIQGVNTEAFF | TGTGCCAGCAGCCTGATACAGGGTGTCAACACTGAAGCTTTCTTT